Listed below are T cell receptor beta chains from one sample, sequenced in a study of human T cells and chemical hapten exposure. TCRdb analysed the RACE reads with MiXCR anew, one entry per CDR3 protein. Of about 380,000 distinct CDR3 sequences in the sample, 5.1% were seen once. This specimen was whole blood, taken in connection with sensitization to the hapten diphenylcyclopropenone (DPC). These receptor sequences come from a woman in her forties or fifties with alopecia areata. Some clones in this sample may be carry-over from other donors' samples. Both conserved end residues are trimmed from each CDR3. Only part of the rows carry a size: once, few, many, or a class if the clone is expanded.

j_call clone_size v_call cdr3_aa
TRBJ1-1 . TRBV30 AWSRTEAF
TRBJ1-1 many TRBV4-1 ASSQELLGGAKGEAF
TRBJ2-7 many TRBV7-9 ASSPKSSGNTYEQY
TRBJ2-5 many TRBV29-1 SVEQGGETQY
TRBJ2-6 many TRBV9 ASSKGGAGANVLT
TRBJ1-5 few TRBV12-3/TRBV12-4 ASGFSQPQH
TRBJ1-2 many TRBV28 ASSVDYGYT
TRBJ2-3 many TRBV6-6 ATSTFAGPSSTDTQY
TRBJ2-3 many TRBV2 ASSRGLAGADTQY
TRBJ2-3 few TRBV30 AWSVGTSGTDTQY
TRBJ1-2 few TRBV29-1 SVEDARAGHYGYT
TRBJ2-1 many TRBV2 ASSIQGPSVEQF
TRBJ1-5 . TRBV7-9 ASSDPGSNQPQH
TRBJ2-3 many TRBV11-3 ASSWGGGWTDTQY
TRBJ2-7 many TRBV28 ASSLLTGIHAYEQY
TRBJ1-2 few TRBV29-1 SVDGAGGGDGYT
TRBJ1-3 few TRBV10-3 AISEAGATIY
TRBJ1-5 few TRBV6-1 ASSDIATTHQPQH
TRBJ2-1 many TRBV9 ASSVAQNRGREQF
TRBJ1-1 many TRBV29-1 SAIHLEKAF
TRBJ2-2 few TRBV3-1 ASSQGLPAGELF
TRBJ2-1 many TRBV7-9 ASLRRGDEQF
TRBJ1-3 . TRBV20-1 SARDIGNTIY
TRBJ1-6 many TRBV9 ASSPRAGDNSPLH
TRBJ2-5 many TRBV24-1 ATSDPQPGAQETQY
TRBJ1-3 many TRBV13 ASSARDNQDTIY
TRBJ2-5 . TRBV6-1 ASSDDQETQY
TRBJ1-5 few TRBV7-2 ASSYGTADQPQH
TRBJ2-3 many TRBV6-5 ASRKGQGADTQY
TRBJ1-4 few TRBV4-3 ASSQELDRDPNEKLF
TRBJ2-1 . TRBV19 ASSRQGASYNEQF
TRBJ2-7 . TRBV5-5 ASIRRGGHLKEQY
TRBJ2-1 few TRBV19 ASITGRGHNEQF
TRBJ2-3 . TRBV6-5 ASSYEGDTQY
TRBJ2-7 . TRBV29-1 SVESGSEQY
TRBJ2-5 . TRBV5-1 ASTRLAGEEETQY
TRBJ1-4 . TRBV12-5 ASLRDRDEKLF
TRBJ1-1 many TRBV10-3 AISELDGTEAF
TRBJ1-1 . TRBV30 AWSDWGQEAF
TRBJ2-1 . TRBV12-3/TRBV12-4 ASSPAGDMAPYNEQF
TRBJ2-1 many TRBV12-3/TRBV12-4 ASSPPGAGAYNEQF
TRBJ2-7 many TRBV28 ASSSAGIYEQY